This T cell receptor beta chain was identified during a study of T cell responses to AZD1222 COVID-19 vaccine. Comment on this clone: Its antigen remains unknown.

The study, taken as a whole, reports: Elevations in Spike-specific TCR breadth and depth followed administration of two AZD1222 doses.

Profiled with immunoSEQ multiplex PCR; TCRdb holds only in-frame clones, not every one. The sample has 120,000 or so clones, around 90% seen once. Trimming took 6 bases from V and 4 from J, leaving 9 bases between them. Germline CDR1 is ENHRY and CDR2 is SYGVKD. CDR3 size: 12 residues. The chain couples TRBV10-3 to TRBJ1-2; D is ambiguous. The receptor comes from an adult in good health. The sample here was peripheral blood, taken on day 0 of AZD1222 vaccination. The CDR3 here is CAIRQTVYGYTF. CDR3 nucleotide sequence: TGTGCCATCAGGCAGACGGTCTATGGCTACACCTTC.